The 25 T cell receptor beta chains below all came from one sample that was sequenced in a study of cytomegalovirus exposure and HLA in healthy donors. Primers included in the PCR were 60 Vbeta and 13 Jbeta primers. Assay: immunoSEQ multiplex PCR; the TCRdb copy retains only in-frame clones and omits some. This repertoire shows about 160,000 clones, around 84% found once; its top ten account for 1.9%. Sequencing used PBMCs. The source is a man younger than 30 in good health and CMV-seronegative.

J is TRBJ1-5 and V is TRBV6-5, with a possible D match to TRBD1 (6 bases). Germline lookup yields CDR1 MNHEY and CDR2 SVGAGI. The CDR3 loop spans 15 amino acids. Trimming shortened V by 5 bases and J by 9 bases, and 20 bases separated the two germline ends. The CDR3 coding sequence is TGTGCCAGCAGTGCTTCGGGGGGCAGGGGTTCGCCCCAGCATTTT. Its protein product is CASSASGGRGSPQHF.

The rearrangement links TRBV29-1 to TRBJ2-1; 7 nucleotides agree with TRBD1. Germline CDR1 and CDR2: SQVTM and ANQGSEA. CDR3 size: 14 residues. After removal of 6 bases from V and 2 bases from J, the junction contained 7 bases not matched to a gene. Here the CDR3 DNA reads TGCAGCGTCACCGGGACAGACGCCTACAATGAGCAGTTCTTC. It codes for CSVTGTDAYNEQFF.

The rearrangement uses TRBV19 and TRBJ2-1; TRBD2 matches 8 bases. J lost 4 bases, V lost 3 bases, and 2 bases had no gene match. The CDR3 consists of 14 residues. The germline V gene has CDR1 LNHDA and CDR2 SQIVND (reference sequence). The CDR3 DNA sequence: TGTGCCAGTAGTATGGCGGGAGGTTACAATGAGCAGTTCTTC. As protein: CASSMAGGYNEQFF.

This chain links TRBV7-2 with TRBJ2-7, with TRBD2 identical over 7 bases. This CDR3 region has 16 residues. CDR1 and CDR2 (germline): SGHTA, FQGNSA. Trimming removed 6 bases from V and 0 bases from J; junction bases left unmatched: 11. Here the CDR3 DNA reads TGTGCCAGCAGAAGAGGAGCGGGGTATAGCTCCTACGAGCAGTACTTC. Protein sequence: CASRRGAGYSSYEQYF.

This clone occurred once. The V and J genes are TRBV7-8 and TRBJ2-3, with 11 bases matching TRBD2. With 5 bases clipped from V and 6 bases from J, the junction kept 10 bases outside the gene matches. This CDR3 has 16 amino acids. Germline CDR1 is SGHVS and CDR2 is FQNEAQ. CDR3 sequence reads: CASSPRGLAEGDTQYF. CDR3 bases: TGTGCCAGCAGCCCCCGGGGACTAGCGGAGGGTGATACGCAGTATTTT.

In its sample, this clone was seen a few times. The chain recombines TRBV7-9 with TRBJ2-6; weak D call: TRBD1 (6 bases). This CDR3 region has 18 residues. CDR1 SEHNR and CDR2 FQNEAQ come from the germline V gene (reference sequence). V lost 3 bases and J lost 0, with 15 bases in between. The CDR3 DNA sequence: TGTGCCAGCAGCTTCGGACAGTTAATCAACTCTGGGGCCAACGTCCTGACTTTC. This encodes CASSFGQLINSGANVLTF.

Worth noting for this clone: Additional DNA sequences in this sample encode the identical CDR3. The V call is TRBV28, the J call TRBJ1-5, with D tentatively TRBD1 (5 bases). Germline CDR1 MDHEN, CDR2 SYDVKM. This CDR3 has 14 residues. Trimming took 3 bases from V and 1 from J, leaving 7 bases between them. CDR3 DNA sequence: TGTGCCAGCAGTTTTCGGGGGAGCAATCAGCCCCAGCATTTT. It is translated as CASSFRGSNQPQHF. The full variable domain, in which reference TRBV28 and TRBJ1-5 provide the parts outside the CDR3, is DVKVTQSSRYLVKRTGEKVFLECVQDMDHENMFWYRQDPGLGLRLIYFSYDVKMKEKGDIPEGYSVSREKKERFSLILESASTNQTSMYLCASSFRGSNQPQHFGDGTRLSIL.

The rearrangement uses TRBV19 and TRBJ1-1; D not resolved. Trimming removed 1 base from V and 0 bases from J, with 12 bases in between. This CDR3 is 16 amino acids long. Germline V gives CDR1 LNHDA, CDR2 SQIVND (reference sequence). CDR3: CASSIGLQQMNTEAFF. DNA of the CDR3: TGTGCCAGTAGTATAGGGTTACAGCAAATGAACACTGAAGCTTTCTTT.

V usage is TRBV11-3 and J usage is TRBJ1-3; 9 bases agree with TRBD1. CDR3 length: 16 amino acids. CDR1 SGHNT and CDR2 YENEEA come from the germline V gene. Trimming at V came to 4 bases and at J to 4 bases, leaving 8 bases not matched to a gene. Written as DNA, the CDR3 is TGTGCCAGCAGCTCCGGGACAGGGTCCGGCGGAAACACCATATATTTT. Translated, it gives CASSSGTGSGGNTIYF. Supplemented by reference TRBV11-3 and TRBJ1-3, the full variable domain reads EAGVVQSPRYKIIEKKQPVAFWCNPISGHNTLYWYLQNLGQGPELLIRYENEEAVDDSQLPKDRFSAERLKGVDSTLKIQPAELGDSAVYLCASSSGTGSGGNTIYFGEGSWLTVV.

The chain has TRBV6-1 and TRBJ2-7, with D possibly being TRBD1 (5 bases). Germline values: CDR1 MNHNS, CDR2 SASEGT. Trimming shortened V by 2 bases and J by 0 bases, and 11 bases separated the two germline ends. There are 15 residues in the CDR3. The CDR3 sequence: CASSEIDSASYEQYF. The CDR3 DNA reads as TGTGCCAGCAGTGAAATCGACAGTGCCTCCTACGAGCAGTACTTC.

The chain is built from TRBV5-1 and TRBJ1-1, with TRBD1 matching over 9 bases. The CDR3 length is 19 residues. V trimming: 0 bases; J trimming: 3 bases; junction bases outside the gene matches: 15. CDR1 is SGHRS and CDR2 is YFSETQ in the germline V gene. The CDR3: CASSLEGQGGVRYHTEAFF. The CDR3 coding sequence is TGCGCCAGCAGCTTGGAGGGACAGGGCGGTGTCAGATACCACACTGAAGCTTTCTTT. The full variable domain, completed using reference TRBV5-1 and TRBJ1-1, is KAGVTQTPRYLIKTRGQQVTLSCSPISGHRSVSWYQQTPGQGLQFLFEYFSETQRNKGNFPGRFSGRQFSNSRSEMNVSTLELGDSALYLCASSLEGQGGVRYHTEAFFGQGTRLTVV.

The chain combines TRBV6-1 with TRBJ2-5; D is undetermined. Matching the DNA end better, TRBJ2-7 makes the J call doubtful. Germline V gives CDR1 MNHNS, CDR2 SASEGT. The CDR3 consists of 13 residues. The CDR3 spells CASSETDSYEQYF. DNA of the CDR3: TGTGCCAGCAGTGAGACCGACTCCTACGAGCAGTACTTC.

The genes are TRBV19 and TRBJ1-5, with D perhaps TRBD1 (5 bases). Germline V gene lookup returns CDR1 LNHDA and CDR2 SQIVND (reference sequence). The CDR3 is 13 amino acids. Trimming removed 3 bases from V and 6 bases from J, with 9 bases in between. CDR3 region: CASSMTDGQPQHF. The CDR3 coding sequence is TGTGCCAGTAGTATGACAGACGGTCAGCCCCAGCATTTT.

This chain uses TRBV5-1 with TRBJ1-2; 7 nucleotides line up with TRBD1. This CDR3 comprises 14 residues. Germline lookup yields CDR1 SGHRS and CDR2 YFSETQ. V was clipped by 6 bases and J by 4 bases; unmatched bases: 9. The CDR3 DNA is TGCGCCAGCACCTCCGGGACAGAGACCTATGGCTACACCTTC. The encoded protein is CASTSGTETYGYTF. Using reference TRBV5-1 and TRBJ1-2 for the parts outside the CDR3, the full variable domain is KAGVTQTPRYLIKTRGQQVTLSCSPISGHRSVSWYQQTPGQGLQFLFEYFSETQRNKGNFPGRFSGRQFSNSRSEMNVSTLELGDSALYLCASTSGTETYGYTFGSGTRLTVV.

The chain has TRBV6-6 and TRBJ1-1, with D possibly matching TRBD1 (6 bases). Trimming cost V 7 bases and J 2 bases, with 11 bases left between them. CDR3 length: 13 residues. Germline loops: CDR1 MNHNY, CDR2 SVGAGI (reference sequence). CDR3 nucleotide sequence: TGTGCCAGCAACCAGGGGCCAAACACTGAAGCTTTCTTT. As protein: CASNQGPNTEAFF.

The chain joins TRBV29-1 to TRBJ2-7, with TRBD1 identical over 9 bases. The CDR3 loop spans 13 amino acids. Germline V gene sequence: CDR1 SQVTM, CDR2 ANQGSEA. Trimming cost V 7 bases and J 6 bases; bases outside gene matches: 10. The CDR3 region is CSALDRGMGEQYF. The CDR3 nucleotides read TGCAGCGCCCTGGACAGGGGTATGGGCGAGCAGTACTTC.

The chain carries TRBV2 and TRBJ2-7, with TRBD2 identical over 9 bases. CDR1 is SNHLY and CDR2 is FYNNEI in the germline V gene. The CDR3 runs 14 residues. V trimming: 2 bases; J trimming: 2 bases; junction bases outside the gene matches: 1. The CDR3 nucleotides are TGTGCCAGCAGTGAACTAGCGGGGCCCTACGAGCAGTACTTC. Residues: CASSELAGPYEQYF.

This chain links TRBV5-4 with TRBJ2-5; tentative D call: TRBD1 (5 bases). Germline values: CDR1 SGHNT, CDR2 YYREEE (reference sequence). This CDR3 is built from 14 residues. Trimming removed 3 bases from V and 2 bases from J, with 11 bases in between. The CDR3 nucleotides are TGTGCCAGCAGCTCCAGACAGCAACAAGAGACCCAGTACTTC. Translation: CASSSRQQQETQYF. The variable domain in full, completed from reference TRBV5-4 and TRBJ2-5, reads ETGVTQSPTHLIKTRGQQVTLRCSSQSGHNTVSWYQQALGQGPQFIFQYYREEENGRGNFPPRFSGLQFPNYSSELNVNALELDDSALYLCASSSRQQQETQYFGPGTRLLVL.

V usage is TRBV4-3 and J usage is TRBJ2-5; D not resolved. In germline, CDR1 is LGHNA, CDR2 YSLEER. Trimming took 0 bases from V and 8 from J, leaving 10 bases between them. The CDR3 runs 13 residues. The CDR3 sequence: CASSQDGLRTQYF. CDR3 DNA sequence: TGCGCCAGCAGCCAAGATGGGCTTCGAACCCAGTACTTC.

The chain carries TRBV27 and TRBJ2-2; 9 bases align to TRBD2. V trimming: 6 bases; J trimming: 1 base; junction bases outside the gene matches: 3. Per the germline V gene, CDR1 is MNHEY and CDR2 is SMNVEV (reference sequence). The CDR3 is 15 amino acids. Here the CDR3 DNA reads TGTGCCAGCAGGCCGACTAGCGGGAACACCGGGGAGCTGTTTTTT. Translated, it gives CASRPTSGNTGELFF.

This chain links TRBV19 with TRBJ2-1; no clear D. CDR3 length: 13 amino acids. Trimming removed 5 bases from V and 6 bases from J, with 11 bases in between. CDR1 and CDR2 (germline): LNHDA, SQIVND (reference sequence). The CDR3 loop is CASSRTTPNEQFF. The CDR3 bases are TGTGCCAGTAGTCGCACTACCCCCAATGAGCAGTTCTTC.

The V gene is TRBV9, the J gene TRBJ2-1, with TRBD1 as a possible D gene (7 bases). The CDR3 is 13 residues long. V lost 0 bases and J lost 12, with 13 bases in between. CDR1 is SGDLS, CDR2 YYNGEE, per germline. CDR3 nucleotides: TGTGCCAGCAGCGTAGGGGCAGGGGGGTGGCAGTTCTTC. This encodes CASSVGAGGWQFF.

The genes are TRBV5-4 and TRBJ2-1; 7 bases line up with TRBD2. The germline CDR1 and CDR2 sequences are SGHNT and YYREEE (reference sequence). J gave up 6 bases and V 3 bases, and 12 bases lay outside the gene matches. This CDR3 contains 16 residues. CDR3 DNA: TGTGCCAGCAGCTCCCCTCATGGGACTAACTCCAATGAGCAGTTCTTC. Translating gives CASSSPHGTNSNEQFF.

The rearrangement links TRBV2 to TRBJ1-1; 9 positions agree with TRBD1. V was pared by 4 bases and J by 3 bases, with 3 bases of the junction left unmatched. The CDR3 loop spans 14 amino acids. The V gene's germline CDR1 is SNHLY and CDR2 FYNNEI. CDR3 region: CASSVRTGDTEAFF. DNA of the CDR3: TGTGCCAGCAGTGTCCGGACAGGGGACACTGAAGCTTTCTTT.

As to this clone: The junction and the germline gene differ at one end; a read error may be behind it. This sequence joins TRBV7-9 and TRBJ1-5; TRBD1 is a possible D gene (6 bases). CDR1 is SEHNR, CDR2 FQNEAQ, per germline (reference sequence). This CDR3 comprises 15 residues. CDR3 sequence reads: CSSSSKGVVGQPQHF. CDR3 sequence (DNA): TGTTCCAGCAGCTCCAAGGGGGTCGTAGGCCAGCCCCAGCATTTT. The full variable domain, rest sourced from reference TRBV7-9 and TRBJ1-5, is DTGVSQNPRHKITKRGQNVTFRCDPISEHNRLYWYRQTLGQGPEFLTYFQNEAQLEKSRLLSDRFSAERPKGSFSTLEIQRTEQGDSAMYLCSSSSKGVVGQPQHFGDGTRLSIL.